The T cell receptor (beta chain) under discussion was sequenced for a study of T cell repertoires in cytomegalovirus infection. The wider study: CMV epitopes, recently identified HLA-C-restricted and well-studied HLA-B-restricted, were used. It can be stated that public TCR beta signatures indicated CMV infection as well as a matching HLA type. Study-wide results and caveats: Frequencies of public TCR beta families were cumulated, and this identified carriers of CMV plus the relevant HLA.

Details on this clonotype: Its antigen is as yet unknown.

Using its own MiXCR run on the reads, TCRdb lists one record per CDR3 protein. Of under 95,000 distinct CDR3 sequences in the sample, around 49% were seen once. The sequencing used CD8+ T cells from cultured PBMCs, collected from culture after CMV antigen stimulation. This clonotype originated in a human donor in good health (CMV status not recorded). Some clones in this sample may be carry-over from other donors' samples.

In DNA form, the CDR3 reads TGCAGTGCTAGAGATGCGGGATGGAACACTGAAGCTTTCTTT. Its translation is CSARDAGWNTEAFF. The chain couples TRBV20-1 to TRBJ1-1; D unresolved. The germline gives CDR1 DFQATT, CDR2 SNEGSKA (reference sequence). V was trimmed by 0 bases and J by 1 base, leaving 9 bases between them. This CDR3 contains 14 residues.